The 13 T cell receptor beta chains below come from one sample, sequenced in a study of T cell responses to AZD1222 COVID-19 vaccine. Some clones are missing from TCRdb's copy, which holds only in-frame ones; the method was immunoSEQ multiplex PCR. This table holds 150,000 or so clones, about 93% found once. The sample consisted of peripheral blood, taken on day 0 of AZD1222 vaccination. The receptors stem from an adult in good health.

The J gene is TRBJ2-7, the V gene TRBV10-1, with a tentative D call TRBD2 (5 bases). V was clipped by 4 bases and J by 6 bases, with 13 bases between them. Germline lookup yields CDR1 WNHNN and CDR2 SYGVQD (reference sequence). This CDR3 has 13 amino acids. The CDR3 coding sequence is TGCGCCAGCAGTGCGGAGCTAGCCTCCGAGCAGTACTTC. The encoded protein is CASSAELASEQYF.

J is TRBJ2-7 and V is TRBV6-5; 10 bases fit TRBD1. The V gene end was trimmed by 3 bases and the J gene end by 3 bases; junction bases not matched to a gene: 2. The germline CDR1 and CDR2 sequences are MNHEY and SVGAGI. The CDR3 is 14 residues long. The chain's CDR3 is CASSYGTGDYEQYF. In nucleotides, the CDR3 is TGTGCCAGCAGTTATGGGACAGGGGACTACGAGCAGTACTTC.

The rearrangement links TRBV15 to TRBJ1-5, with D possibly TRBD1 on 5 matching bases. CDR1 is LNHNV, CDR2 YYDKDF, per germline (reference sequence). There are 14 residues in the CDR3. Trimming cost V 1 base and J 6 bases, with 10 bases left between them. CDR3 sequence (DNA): TGTGCCACCAGCAGAGGGGGGTTTCCTCAGCCCCAGCATTTT. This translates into CATSRGGFPQPQHF.

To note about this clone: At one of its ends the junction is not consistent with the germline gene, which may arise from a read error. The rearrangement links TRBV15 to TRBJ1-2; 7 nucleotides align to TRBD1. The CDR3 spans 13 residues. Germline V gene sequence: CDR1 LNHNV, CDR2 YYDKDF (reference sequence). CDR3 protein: CATSRERDSFYFF. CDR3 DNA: TGTGCCACCAGCAGAGAGCGGGACAGCTTCTATTTCTTC. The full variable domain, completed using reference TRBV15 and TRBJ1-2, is DAMVIQNPRYQVTQFGKPVTLSCSQTLNHNVMYWYQQKSSQAPKLLFHYYDKDFNNEADTPDNFQSRRPNTSFCFLDIRSPGLGDTAMYLCATSRERDSFYFFGSGTRLTVV.

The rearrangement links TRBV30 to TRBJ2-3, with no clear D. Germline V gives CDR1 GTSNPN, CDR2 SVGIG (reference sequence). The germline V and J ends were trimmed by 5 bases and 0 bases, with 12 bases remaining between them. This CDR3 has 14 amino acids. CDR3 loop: CAWGQGFSTDTQYF. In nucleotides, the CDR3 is TGTGCCTGGGGCCAAGGGTTTAGCACAGATACGCAGTATTTT.

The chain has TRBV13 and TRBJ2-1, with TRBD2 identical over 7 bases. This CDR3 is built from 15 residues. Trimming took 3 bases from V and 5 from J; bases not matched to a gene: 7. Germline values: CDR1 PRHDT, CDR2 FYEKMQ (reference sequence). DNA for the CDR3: TGTGCCAGCAGCTTTTTTATCGGGACTAACAATGAGCAGTTCTTC. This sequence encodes CASSFFIGTNNEQFF.

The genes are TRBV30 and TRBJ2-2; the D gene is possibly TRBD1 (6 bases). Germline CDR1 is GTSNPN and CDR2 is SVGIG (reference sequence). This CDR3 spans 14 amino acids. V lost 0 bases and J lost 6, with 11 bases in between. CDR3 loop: CAWSVSGGPGELFF. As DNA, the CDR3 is TGTGCCTGGAGTGTATCTGGGGGCCCCGGGGAGCTGTTTTTT.

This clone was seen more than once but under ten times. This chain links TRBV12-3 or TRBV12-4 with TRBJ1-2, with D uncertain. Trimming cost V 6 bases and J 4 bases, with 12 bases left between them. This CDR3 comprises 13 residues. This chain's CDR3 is CASSPWRVYGYTF. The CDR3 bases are TGTGCCAGCAGCCCCTGGAGGGTCTATGGCTACACCTTC.

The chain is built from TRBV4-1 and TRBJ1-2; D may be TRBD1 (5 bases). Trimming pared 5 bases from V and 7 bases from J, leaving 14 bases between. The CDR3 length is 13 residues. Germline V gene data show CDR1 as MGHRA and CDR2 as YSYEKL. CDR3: CASSSTVGGGYTF. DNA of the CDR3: TGCGCCAGCAGCTCGACGGTGGGGGGTGGCTACACCTTC.

The CDR3, as DNA: TGTGCCTGGACCCCTCTACAGCCGGGACTAGCGGGAGCCCCCTCCTACGAGCAGTACTTC. This translates into CAWTPLQPGLAGAPSYEQYF. V usage is TRBV30 and J usage is TRBJ2-7; TRBD2 matches at 14 bases. Germline assignment: CDR1 GTSNPN and CDR2 SVGIG (reference sequence). Trimming took 4 bases from V and 0 from J; bases not matched to a gene: 17. The CDR3 runs 20 residues.

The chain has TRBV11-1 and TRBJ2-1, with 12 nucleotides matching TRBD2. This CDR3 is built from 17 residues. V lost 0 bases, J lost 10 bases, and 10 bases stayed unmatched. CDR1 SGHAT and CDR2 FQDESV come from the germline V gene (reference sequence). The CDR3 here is CASSLAYRLAGDREQFF. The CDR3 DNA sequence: TGTGCCAGCAGCTTAGCCTACAGACTAGCGGGAGACCGGGAGCAGTTCTTC.

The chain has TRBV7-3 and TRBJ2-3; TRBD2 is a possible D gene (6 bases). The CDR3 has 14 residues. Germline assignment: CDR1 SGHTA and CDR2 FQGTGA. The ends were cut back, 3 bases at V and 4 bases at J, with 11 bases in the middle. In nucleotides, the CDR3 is TGTGCCAGCAGCTTTTCCGGGAGTCCAGATACGCAGTATTTT. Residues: CASSFSGSPDTQYF.

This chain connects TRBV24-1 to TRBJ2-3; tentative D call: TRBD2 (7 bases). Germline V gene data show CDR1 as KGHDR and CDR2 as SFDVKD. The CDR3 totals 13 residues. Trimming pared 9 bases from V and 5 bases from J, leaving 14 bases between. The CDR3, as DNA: TGTGCCACCCGCGGGGGCTCGGAAGATACGCAGTATTTT. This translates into CATRGGSEDTQYF.